This TCR beta chain was captured in a study of T cell responses to AZD1222 COVID-19 vaccine. Turning to the study itself: Second-dose intervals near 4 or 12 weeks were combined.

Here immunoSEQ multiplex PCR was the method, and the copy in TCRdb shows in-frame clones only, minus some. The sample comprises 150,000 to 200,000 clones, 94% of which are singletons, and about 0.64% rests with the top ten. Notes on the study in general: Once two AZD1222 doses were given, Spike-specific TCR breadth and depth went up. Clonal diversity was possibly underestimated, and white British individuals and females predominated among donors.

Germline-derived CDR1 and CDR2 are SGHTS and YDEGEE. The CDR3 totals 14 residues. V was pared by 4 bases and J by 6 bases, with 14 bases between. Worth noting for this clone: What it binds is unknown.

Sequenced material: peripheral blood, taken on day 0 of AZD1222 vaccination. This receptor was taken from an adult in good health. This chain connects TRBV5-8 to TRBJ2-1, with a weak D call TRBD2 (6 bases). The CDR3 here is CASSARLVINEQFF. CDR3 coding DNA: TGTGCCAGCAGCGCTAGACTAGTTATCAATGAGCAGTTCTTC.